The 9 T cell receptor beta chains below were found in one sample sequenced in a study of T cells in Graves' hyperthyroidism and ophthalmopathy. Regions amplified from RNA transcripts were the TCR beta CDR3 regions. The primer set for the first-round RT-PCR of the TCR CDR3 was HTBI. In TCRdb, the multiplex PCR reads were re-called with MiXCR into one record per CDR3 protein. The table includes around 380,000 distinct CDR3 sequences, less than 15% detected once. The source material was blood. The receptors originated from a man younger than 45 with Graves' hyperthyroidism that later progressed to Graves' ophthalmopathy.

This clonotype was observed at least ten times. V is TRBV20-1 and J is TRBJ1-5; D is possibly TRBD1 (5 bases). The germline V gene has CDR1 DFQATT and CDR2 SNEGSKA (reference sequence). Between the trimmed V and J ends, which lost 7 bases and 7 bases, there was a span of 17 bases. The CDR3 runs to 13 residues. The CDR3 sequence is CSVLAEGRQPQHF. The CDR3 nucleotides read TGCAGTGTTCTCGCGGAGGGGAGGCAGCCCCAGCATTTT.

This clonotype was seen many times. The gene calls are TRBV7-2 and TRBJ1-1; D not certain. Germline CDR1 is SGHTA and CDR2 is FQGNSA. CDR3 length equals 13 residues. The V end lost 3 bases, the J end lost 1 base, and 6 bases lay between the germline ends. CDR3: CASSFRPNTEAFF. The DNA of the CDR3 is TGTGCCAGCAGCTTCAGGCCGAACACTGAAGCTTTCTTT.

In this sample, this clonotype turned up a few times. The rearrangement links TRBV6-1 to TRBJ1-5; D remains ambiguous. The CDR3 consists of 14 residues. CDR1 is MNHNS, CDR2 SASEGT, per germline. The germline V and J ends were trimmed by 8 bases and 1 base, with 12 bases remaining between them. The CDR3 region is CASSPRVSNQPQHF. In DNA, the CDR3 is TGTGCCAGCTCCCCAAGGGTGAGCAATCAGCCCCAGCATTTT.

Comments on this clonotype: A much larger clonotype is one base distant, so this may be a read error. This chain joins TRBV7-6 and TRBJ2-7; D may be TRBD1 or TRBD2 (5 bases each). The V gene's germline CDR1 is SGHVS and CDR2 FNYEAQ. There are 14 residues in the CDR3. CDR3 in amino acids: CANSLEPGPYEQYF. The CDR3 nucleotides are TGTGCCAACAGCTTAGAGCCGGGGCCCTACGAGCAGTACTTC.

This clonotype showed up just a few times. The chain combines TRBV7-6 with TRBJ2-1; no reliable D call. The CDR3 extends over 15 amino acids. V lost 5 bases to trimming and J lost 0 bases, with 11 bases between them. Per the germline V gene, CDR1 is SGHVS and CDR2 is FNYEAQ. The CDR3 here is CASSKDRSSYNEQFF. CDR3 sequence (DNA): TGTGCCAGCAGCAAGGACCGTAGCTCCTACAATGAGCAGTTCTTC. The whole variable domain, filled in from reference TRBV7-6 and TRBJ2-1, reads GAGVSQSPRYKVTKRGQDVALRCDPISGHVSLYWYRQALGQGPEFLTYFNYEAQQDKSGLPNDRFSAERPEGSISTLTIQRTEQRDSAMYRCASSKDRSSYNEQFFGPGTRLTVL.

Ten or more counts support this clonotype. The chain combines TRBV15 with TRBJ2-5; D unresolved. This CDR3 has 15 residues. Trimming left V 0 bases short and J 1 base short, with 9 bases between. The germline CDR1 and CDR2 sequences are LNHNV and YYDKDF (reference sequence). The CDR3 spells CATSRDSGSQETQYF. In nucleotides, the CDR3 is TGTGCCACCAGCAGAGATTCGGGCAGCCAAGAGACCCAGTACTTC.

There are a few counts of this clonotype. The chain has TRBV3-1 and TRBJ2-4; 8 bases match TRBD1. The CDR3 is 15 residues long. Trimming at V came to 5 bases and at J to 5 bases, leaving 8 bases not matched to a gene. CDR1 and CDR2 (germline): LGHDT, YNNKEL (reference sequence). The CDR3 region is CASSGLLDRENIQYF. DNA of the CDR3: TGTGCCAGCAGCGGCTTGTTGGACAGGGAAAACATTCAGTACTTC.

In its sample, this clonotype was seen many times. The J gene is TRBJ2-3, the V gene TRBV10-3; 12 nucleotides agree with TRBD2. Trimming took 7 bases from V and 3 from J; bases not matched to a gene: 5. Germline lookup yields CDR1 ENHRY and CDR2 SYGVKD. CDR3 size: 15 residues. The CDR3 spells CAIKELAGGTDTQYF. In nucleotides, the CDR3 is TGTGCCATCAAAGAACTAGCGGGGGGAACAGATACGCAGTATTTT.

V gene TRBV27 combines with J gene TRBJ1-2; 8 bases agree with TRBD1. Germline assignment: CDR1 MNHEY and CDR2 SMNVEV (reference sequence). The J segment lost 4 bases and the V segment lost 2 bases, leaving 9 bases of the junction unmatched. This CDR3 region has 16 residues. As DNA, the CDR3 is TGTGCCAGCAGTTTAGGAGAGGCCGACAGGGGCTATGGCTACACCTTC. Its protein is CASSLGEADRGYGYTF.